The 7 T cell receptor beta chains below come from one sample, sequenced in a study of blood T cell repertoires in COVID-19. Profiling relied on immunoSEQ multiplex PCR, and the TCRdb table lists in-frame clones only, not all of them. The table lists about 160,000 clones, 85% of them singletons, with 3% to 3.5% in the top ten. Input material: peripheral blood. The receptors were sampled from a human donor with acute or convalescent COVID-19. The donor label of this sample is uncertain.

This clone showed up just once. The rearrangement uses TRBV20-1 and TRBJ2-3; D may be TRBD1 (6 bases). The ends were cut back, 4 bases at V and 8 bases at J, with 10 bases in the middle. The CDR3 length is 11 residues. Germline V lookup: CDR1 DFQATT, CDR2 SNEGSKA (reference sequence). The CDR3 nucleotides read TGCAGTGCTATAGGGGGAGCTACGCAGTATTTT. This sequence encodes CSAIGGATQYF.

The chain has TRBV6-5 and TRBJ1-1, with a weak D call TRBD1 (5 bases). This CDR3 contains 15 residues. Germline assignment: CDR1 MNHEY and CDR2 SVGAGI. Trimming took 7 bases from V and 1 from J, leaving 16 bases between them. The CDR3: CASTLRGYGNTEAFF. The CDR3 DNA reads TGTGCCAGCACCTTAAGGGGTTACGGGAACACTGAAGCTTTCTTT.

This clone showed up just once. The gene calls are TRBV27 and TRBJ1-4; D is undetermined. From germline, CDR1 is MNHEY and CDR2 SMNVEV (reference sequence). The ends were cut back, 5 bases at V and 7 bases at J, with 17 bases in the middle. This CDR3 has 15 residues. In nucleotides, the CDR3 is TGTGCCAGCAGTACCATCGACTTAGCAAGTGAAAAACTGTTTTTT. Translation gives CASSTIDLASEKLFF.

This chain connects TRBV2 to TRBJ2-1; D is perhaps TRBD1 (5 bases). CDR3 size: 17 residues. Deletions cut 7 bases from V and 5 bases from J, with 24 bases between. CDR1 is SNHLY and CDR2 is FYNNEI in the germline V gene. This chain's CDR3 is CASNSRAPRRIHNEQFF. The CDR3 nucleotides are TGTGCCAGCAACTCCAGGGCCCCTCGAAGAATACACAATGAGCAGTTCTTC.

The chain uses TRBV7-6 and TRBJ2-5, with D hard to call. CDR1 and CDR2 (germline): SGHVS, FNYEAQ. The CDR3 spans 14 residues. Deletions cut 2 bases from V and 1 base from J, with 8 bases between. Here the CDR3 reads CASSLQSIQETQYF. In DNA form, the CDR3 reads TGTGCCAGCAGCTTACAATCCATCCAAGAGACCCAGTACTTC. The full variable domain, completed using reference TRBV7-6 and TRBJ2-5, is GAGVSQSPRYKVTKRGQDVALRCDPISGHVSLYWYRQALGQGPEFLTYFNYEAQQDKSGLPNDRFSAERPEGSISTLTIQRTEQRDSAMYRCASSLQSIQETQYFGPGTRLLVL.

The chain is built from TRBV27 and TRBJ2-3, with D maybe TRBD2 (7 bases). With 7 bases removed from V and 0 bases from J, the gap between germline ends came to 20 bases. CDR3 size: 17 residues. From germline, CDR1 is MNHEY and CDR2 SMNVEV (reference sequence). In DNA form, the CDR3 reads TGTGCCAGCACCCAAAGCGGGACCAGGGGAAGCACAGATACGCAGTATTTT. Its protein product is CASTQSGTRGSTDTQYF.

The chain uses TRBV19 and TRBJ1-1; a weak D match, TRBD1 (6 bases). The length of the CDR3 is 19 residues. V lost 8 bases and J lost 0, with 28 bases in between. Germline CDR1 and CDR2: LNHDA and SQIVND (reference sequence). The CDR3 loop is CASLGSRGRTRLLNTEAFF. In nucleotides, the CDR3 is TGTGCCAGTTTGGGAAGTCGGGGGCGGACTAGGCTCCTGAACACTGAAGCTTTCTTT.